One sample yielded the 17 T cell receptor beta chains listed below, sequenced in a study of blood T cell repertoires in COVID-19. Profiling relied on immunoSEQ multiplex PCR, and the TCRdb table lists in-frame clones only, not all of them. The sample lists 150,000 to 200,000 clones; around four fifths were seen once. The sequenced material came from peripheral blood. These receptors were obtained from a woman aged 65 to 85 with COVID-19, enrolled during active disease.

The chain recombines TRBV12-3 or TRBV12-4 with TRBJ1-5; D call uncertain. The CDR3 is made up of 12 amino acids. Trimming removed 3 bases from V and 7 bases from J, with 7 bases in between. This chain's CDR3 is CASSFGEQPQHF. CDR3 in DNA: TGTGCCAGCAGTTTCGGTGAACAGCCCCAGCATTTT.

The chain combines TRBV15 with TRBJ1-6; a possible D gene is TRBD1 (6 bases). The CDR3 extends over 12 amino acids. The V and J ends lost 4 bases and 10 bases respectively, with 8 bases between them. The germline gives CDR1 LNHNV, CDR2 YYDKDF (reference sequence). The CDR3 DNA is TGTGCCACCAGCAACAGGGTCTCACCCCTCCACTTT. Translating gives CATSNRVSPLHF.

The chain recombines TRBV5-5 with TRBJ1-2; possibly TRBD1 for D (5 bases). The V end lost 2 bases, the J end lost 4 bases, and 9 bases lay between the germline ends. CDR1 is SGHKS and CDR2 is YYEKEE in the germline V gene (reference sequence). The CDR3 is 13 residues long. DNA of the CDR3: TGTGCCAGCAGCTTAGACAGCACCTATGGCTACACCTTC. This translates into CASSLDSTYGYTF.

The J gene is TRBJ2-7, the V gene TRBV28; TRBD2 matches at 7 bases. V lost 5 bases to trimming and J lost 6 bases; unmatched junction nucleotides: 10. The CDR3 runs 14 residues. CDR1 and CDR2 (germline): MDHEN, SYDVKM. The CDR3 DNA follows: TGTGCCAGCAGTGCCCGGGGGGACCCCCTCGAGCAGTACGTC. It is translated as CASSARGDPLEQYV.

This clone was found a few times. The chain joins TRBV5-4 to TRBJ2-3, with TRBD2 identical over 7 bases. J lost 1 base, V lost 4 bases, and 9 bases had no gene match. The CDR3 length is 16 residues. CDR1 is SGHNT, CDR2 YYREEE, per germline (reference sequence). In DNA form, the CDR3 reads TGTGCCAGCAGCCTTGGGGGGGTGGCAGGCACAGATACGCAGTATTTT. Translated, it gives CASSLGGVAGTDTQYF. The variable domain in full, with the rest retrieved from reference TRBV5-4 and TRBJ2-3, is ETGVTQSPTHLIKTRGQQVTLRCSSQSGHNTVSWYQQALGQGPQFIFQYYREEENGRGNFPPRFSGLQFPNYSSELNVNALELDDSALYLCASSLGGVAGTDTQYFGPGTRLTVL.

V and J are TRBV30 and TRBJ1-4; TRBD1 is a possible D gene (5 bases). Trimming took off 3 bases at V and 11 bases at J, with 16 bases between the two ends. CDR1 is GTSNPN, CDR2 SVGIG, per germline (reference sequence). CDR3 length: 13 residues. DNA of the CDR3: TGTGCCTGGAGAATCGACAGTTTAATGAAACTGTTTTTT. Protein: CAWRIDSLMKLFF.

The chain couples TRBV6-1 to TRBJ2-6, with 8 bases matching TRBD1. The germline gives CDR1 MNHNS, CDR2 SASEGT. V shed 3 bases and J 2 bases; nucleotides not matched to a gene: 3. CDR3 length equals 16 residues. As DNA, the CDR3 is TGTGCCAGCAGTGAGGAGACAGGGGCTGGGGCCAACGTCCTGACTTTC. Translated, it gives CASSEETGAGANVLTF.

The CDR3 DNA reads TGTGCCAGCAGTCTTGGACAGGGAGAGGATACGCAGTATTTT. Translated: CASSLGQGEDTQYF. The gene calls are TRBV11-3 and TRBJ2-3; 8 bases fit TRBD1. The CDR3 has 14 amino acids. With V trimmed by 6 bases and J by 6 bases, 8 bases remained unmatched. Per germline, CDR1 SGHNT and CDR2 YENEEA.

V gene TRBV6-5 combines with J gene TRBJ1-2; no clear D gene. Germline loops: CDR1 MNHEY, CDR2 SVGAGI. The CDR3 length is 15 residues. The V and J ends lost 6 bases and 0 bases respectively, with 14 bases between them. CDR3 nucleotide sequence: TGTGCCAGCAGACCACCCTGGGGAGCTAACTATGGCTACACCTTC. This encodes CASRPPWGANYGYTF.

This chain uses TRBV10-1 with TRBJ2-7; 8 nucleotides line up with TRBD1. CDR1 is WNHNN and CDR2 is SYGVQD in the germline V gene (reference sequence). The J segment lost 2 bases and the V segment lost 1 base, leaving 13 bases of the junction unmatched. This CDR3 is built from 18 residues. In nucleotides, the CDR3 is TGCGCCAGCAGTGAGTTTACCGGGACAGGCCCTTCTACCTACGAGCAGTACGTC. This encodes CASSEFTGTGPSTYEQYV.

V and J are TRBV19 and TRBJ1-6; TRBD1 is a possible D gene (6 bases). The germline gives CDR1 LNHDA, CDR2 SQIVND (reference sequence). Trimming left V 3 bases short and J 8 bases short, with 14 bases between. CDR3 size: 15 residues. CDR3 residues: CASSIDGTLDSPLHF. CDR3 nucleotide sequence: TGTGCCAGTAGTATTGATGGGACACTCGATTCACCCCTCCACTTT.

In DNA form, the CDR3 reads TGTGCCAGCTCACCCGGCGGGGGCAATCAGCCCCAGCATTTT. This encodes CASSPGGGNQPQHF. V usage is TRBV18 and J usage is TRBJ1-5; D unclear. The V end was cut by 3 bases, the J end by 2 bases, with 8 bases between. Germline V gene sequence: CDR1 KGHSH, CDR2 LQKENI. The CDR3 is 14 residues long.

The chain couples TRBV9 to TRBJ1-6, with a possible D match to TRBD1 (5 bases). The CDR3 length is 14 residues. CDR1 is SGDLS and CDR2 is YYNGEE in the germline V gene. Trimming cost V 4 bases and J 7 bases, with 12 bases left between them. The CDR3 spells CASSPTVGNSPLHF. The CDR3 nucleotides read TGTGCCAGCAGCCCGACAGTGGGAAATTCACCCCTCCACTTT.

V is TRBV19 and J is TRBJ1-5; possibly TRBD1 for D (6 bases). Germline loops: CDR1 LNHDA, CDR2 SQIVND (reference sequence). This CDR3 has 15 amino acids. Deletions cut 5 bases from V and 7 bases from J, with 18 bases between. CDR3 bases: TGTGCCAGTAGTCAAGACCCCCAGGGGCACCAGCCCCAGCATTTT. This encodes CASSQDPQGHQPQHF.

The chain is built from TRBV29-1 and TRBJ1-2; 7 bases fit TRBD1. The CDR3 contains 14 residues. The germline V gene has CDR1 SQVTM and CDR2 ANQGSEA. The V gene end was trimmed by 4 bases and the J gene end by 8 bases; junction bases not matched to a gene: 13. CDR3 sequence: CSVGKSGTAEGYTF. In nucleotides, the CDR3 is TGCAGCGTTGGTAAGAGTGGGACAGCGGAGGGCTACACCTTC.

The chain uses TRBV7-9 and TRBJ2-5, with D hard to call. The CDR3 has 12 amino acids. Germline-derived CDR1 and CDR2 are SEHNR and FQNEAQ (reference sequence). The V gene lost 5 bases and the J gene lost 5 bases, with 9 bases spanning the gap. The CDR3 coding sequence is TGTGCCAGCAGCCACTCCAGGGAGACCCAGTACTTC. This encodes CASSHSRETQYF.

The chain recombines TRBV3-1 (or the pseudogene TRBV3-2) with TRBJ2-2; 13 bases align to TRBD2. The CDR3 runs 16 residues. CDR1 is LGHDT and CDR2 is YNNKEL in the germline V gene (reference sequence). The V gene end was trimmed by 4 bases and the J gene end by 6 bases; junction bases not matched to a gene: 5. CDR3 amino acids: CASSLRTSGGPGELFF. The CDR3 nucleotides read TGTGCCAGCAGCCTACGGACTAGCGGGGGCCCCGGGGAGCTGTTTTTT.